These 11 T cell receptor beta chains share one sample of origin, sequenced in a study of identical twins. Each CDR3 protein gets one entry after TCRdb re-called the 5' RACE reads with MiXCR. The sample records some 1,700,000 distinct CDR3 sequences, roughly 35% being singletons. Input material: cord blood. The receptor source for this set is a newborn girl in good health.

In regard to this clonotype: An end of the junction differs from the germline gene, which may be a read error. The chain uses TRBV5-1 and TRBJ2-1; TRBD2 matches 7 bases. Germline V gene sequence: CDR1 SGHRS, CDR2 YFSETQ. This CDR3 has 17 residues. CDR3 coding DNA: TGCGTCAGCAGCCCCTTTCGCCACCGGGAGGAAGTCTATGAGCAGTTCTTC. Protein sequence: CVSSPFRHREEVYEQFF. Combining the CDR3 with reference TRBV5-1 and TRBJ2-1 gives the whole variable domain KAGVTQTPRYLIKTRGQQVTLSCSPISGHRSVSWYQQTPGQGLQFLFEYFSETQRNKGNFPGRFSGRQFSNSRSEMNVSTLELGDSALYLCVSSPFRHREEVYEQFFGPGTRLTVL.

This clonotype was observed a few times. This rearrangement joins TRBV20-1 to TRBJ2-7; no clear D gene. The CDR3 sequence is 15 residues long. Germline V CDR1 and CDR2: DFQATT, SNEGSKA (reference sequence). V lost 6 bases and J 2 bases, leaving 20 bases between the germline ends. CDR3 amino acids: CSAPAGRRTPYEQYF. In nucleotides, the CDR3 is TGCAGTGCCCCGGCTGGAAGGCGCACCCCCTACGAGCAGTACTTC.

The chain uses TRBV6-5 and TRBJ1-1, with D perhaps matching TRBD1 (6 bases). CDR3 length: 16 amino acids. The V gene's germline CDR1 is MNHEY and CDR2 SVGAGI. Trimming stripped 4 bases from V and 0 bases from J, with 15 bases between. The chain's CDR3 is CASSCEGQLMNTEAFF. CDR3 nucleotides: TGTGCCAGCAGTTGCGAAGGACAGCTTATGAACACTGAAGCTTTCTTT.

This clonotype was counted once. V gene TRBV21-1 combines with J gene TRBJ1-5; TRBD1, the table's D call, was not compared with the DNA. TRBV21-1 is flagged as a pseudogene. This CDR3 is 15 amino acids long. In DNA, the CDR3 is TGTGCCGGCAGCTTCCGAGGGGACAGGGATCAGCCCCAGCATTTT. Amino acids: CAGSFRGDRDQPQHF.

This clonotype has a count of ten or more. The CDR3 is CASYPGIEGYTF. CDR3 DNA sequence: TGTGCCAGCTACCCAGGGATCGAGGGCTACACCTTC. The gene calls are TRBV6-6 and TRBJ1-2, with D possibly TRBD1 on 5 matching bases. V was cut by 8 bases and J by 8 bases, with 15 bases left in between. CDR1 MNHNY and CDR2 SVGAGI come from the germline V gene (reference sequence). CDR3 length: 12 residues.

In regard to this clonotype: One base away lies a much larger clone, so this may be a sequencing read error. The chain recombines TRBV7-2 with TRBJ2-5; the D is unclear. This CDR3 contains 16 residues. The germline gives CDR1 SGHTA, CDR2 FQGNSA. V gave up 1 base and J gave up 0 bases, with 12 bases separating them. The CDR3 loop is CASSLVNSPHQETQYF. The CDR3 DNA reads as TGTGCCAGCAGCTTAGTTAACTCGCCGCACCAAGAGACCCAGTACTTC.

The J gene is TRBJ1-5, the V gene TRBV6-5, with a weak D call TRBD1 (6 bases). The germline V and J ends were trimmed by 5 bases and 2 bases, with 16 bases remaining between them. This CDR3 region has 16 residues. Germline V gene sequence: CDR1 MNHEY, CDR2 SVGAGI. CDR3 nucleotides: TGTGCCAGCAGTCGGCGGGGGGCGGGGGGCAATCAGCCCCAGCATTTT. Translation: CASSRRGAGGNQPQHF.

The DNA for the CDR3 is TGTGCCAGCAGCTTAGCGGCGCCTACTAGCACAGATACGCAGTATTTT. This translates into CASSLAAPTSTDTQYF. The V and J genes are TRBV7-2 and TRBJ2-3; D gene ambiguous. Per the germline V gene, CDR1 is SGHTA and CDR2 is FQGNSA. The CDR3 spans 16 residues. V shed 0 bases and J shed 0 bases, with 10 bases lying between them.

The rearrangement uses TRBV18 and TRBJ2-5; 11 bases map to TRBD1. The tail of the sequence fits TRBJ2-4 better, so the J call may be wrong. The V gene's germline CDR1 is KGHSH and CDR2 LQKENI. CDR3 size: 16 residues. The CDR3 bases are TGTGCCAGCTCACCCCCGGGACAGGGGGACAAAAACATTCAGTACTTC. This gives the protein CASSPPGQGDKNIQYF.

The chain carries TRBV29-1 and TRBJ2-7, with TRBD1 identical over 9 bases. Losses at the gene ends were 8 bases for V and 2 bases for J; bases not matched to a gene: 4. Germline V gene lookup returns CDR1 SQVTM and CDR2 ANQGSEA. The CDR3 runs 12 residues. CDR3 nucleotides: TGCAGCACTTGGGACAGGGCCTACGAGCAGTACTTC. This encodes CSTWDRAYEQYF.

This chain joins TRBV3-1 and TRBJ2-2; D ambiguous. The germline CDR1 and CDR2 sequences are LGHDT and YNNKEL (reference sequence). CDR3 length: 16 residues. The V and J ends lost 4 bases and 5 bases respectively, with 17 bases between them. DNA for the CDR3: TGTGCCAGCAGCCTCCTCCCCCGACTGGGAACCGGGGAGCTGTTTTTT. Translation: CASSLLPRLGTGELFF.